This TCR beta chain was sequenced during a study of blood T cell repertoires in COVID-19. There are 13 residues in the CDR3. The germline CDR1 and CDR2 sequences are SGHAT and FQNNGV. V shed 3 bases and J shed 4 bases, with 10 bases lying between them. Original data processing: Using reference gene primer amplification, nucleated cell counts were estimated. Produced via immunoSEQ multiplex PCR; TCRdb's table is partial and in-frame only. V, J and clone size are taken as reported in that table, and D and trimming were inferred from the DNA itself. The table has more than 400,000 clones, roughly nine tenths seen once.

The clonotype originates from a young woman who had recovered from COVID-19. This chain links TRBV11-2 with TRBJ2-7; possibly TRBD2 for D (5 bases). The sample taken for sequencing was PBMCs or T cells enriched from blood (not recorded which). DNA for the CDR3: TGTGCCAGCAGCTTCGAAGGGAGTTACGAGCAGTACTTC. The encoded protein is CASSFEGSYEQYF.